One and the same sample provided the 30 T cell receptor beta chains below, sequenced in a study of human T cells and chemical hapten exposure. Each CDR3 protein gets one entry after TCRdb re-called the RACE reads with MiXCR. Of 70,000 to 85,000 distinct CDR3 sequences detected, roughly 8.7% appear once; the ten largest clones hold approximately 1.5%. Time point described: healthy volunteer bleed at 6 weeks. The starting material, unfractionated whole blood, was used for total RNA extraction. Sequencing input: whole blood. The origin of the receptors is a male donor in good health. Some clones in this sample may be carry-over from other donors' samples.

The rearrangement joins TRBV29-1 to TRBJ2-7, with D possibly matching TRBD2 (7 bases). Germline CDR1 is SQVTM and CDR2 is ANQGSEA. Trimming took 4 bases from V and 0 from J, leaving 10 bases between them. The CDR3 totals 13 residues. The CDR3 DNA sequence: TGCAGCGTTGGCGGGGGCAGCTCCTACGAGCAGTACTTC. It yields the protein CSVGGGSSYEQYF.

This clonotype was counted between two and nine times. The chain has TRBV20-1 and TRBJ1-1; TRBD1 matches 7 bases. This CDR3 contains 17 residues. J was trimmed by 1 base and V by 5 bases; bases with no gene match: 16. Germline V gene sequence: CDR1 DFQATT, CDR2 SNEGSKA (reference sequence). The CDR3 reads CSARVDREGFWNTEAFF. Written as DNA, the CDR3 is TGCAGTGCTCGAGTTGACAGGGAGGGATTCTGGAACACTGAAGCTTTCTTT.

This clonotype was detected many times. This chain joins TRBV29-1 and TRBJ1-1; no definite D call. Trimming shortened V by 2 bases and J by 4 bases, and 8 bases separated the two germline ends. The CDR3 has 12 residues. The germline CDR1 and CDR2 sequences are SQVTM and ANQGSEA. The CDR3 DNA is TGCAGCGTTGAACTCGGTCGCACTGAAGCTTTCTTT. Amino acid sequence: CSVELGRTEAFF.

This clonotype was recorded a few times. V gene TRBV4-3 combines with J gene TRBJ2-7; 9 bases are shared with TRBD2. The V segment lost 1 base and the J segment 1 base; nucleotides outside the gene matches: 11. The CDR3 is made up of 18 amino acids. Germline V CDR1 and CDR2: LGHNA, YSLEER. DNA of the CDR3: TGCGCCAGCAGCCAAGCACCGCCTTGGAGCGGGGGGTCCTACGAGCAGTACTTC. It yields the protein CASSQAPPWSGGSYEQYF.

This clonotype was counted only a few times. The genes are TRBV1 and TRBJ2-1; the table gives TRBD2 as D, unverified against the DNA. TRBV1 is classified as a pseudogene. The CDR3 spans 15 residues. The CDR3 spells CTSSQEAGKYNEQFF. In DNA, the CDR3 is TGCACCAGCAGCCAAGAGGCGGGGAAGTACAATGAGCAGTTCTTC.

This clonotype appeared a few times. The chain carries TRBV5-1 and TRBJ1-1; the D is unclear. Looked up from germline, CDR1 is SGHRS and CDR2 is YFSETQ. Trimming took off 7 bases at V and 4 bases at J, with 23 bases between the two ends. The CDR3 sequence is 16 residues long. This chain's CDR3 is CASSARRAQVSTEAFF. The CDR3 DNA is TGCGCCAGCTCGGCAAGGAGGGCGCAGGTGAGCACTGAAGCTTTCTTT.

The chain combines TRBV11-2 with TRBJ1-4; 7 nucleotides agree with TRBD1. CDR1 is SGHAT and CDR2 is FQNNGV in the germline V gene. The J segment lost 4 bases and the V segment lost 5 bases, leaving 10 bases of the junction unmatched. This CDR3 region has 16 residues. In DNA form, the CDR3 reads TGTGCCAGCAGCCCTCTAGACAGGGCCCTTAATGAAAAACTGTTTTTT. This gives the protein CASSPLDRALNEKLFF.

This clonotype was detected a few times. V usage is TRBV29-1 and J usage is TRBJ2-7; a weak D match, TRBD1 (6 bases). This CDR3 has 14 amino acids. Germline CDR1 reads SQVTM; CDR2 reads ANQGSEA. V dropped 1 base and J dropped 2 bases, with 12 bases sitting between them. The CDR3 sequence is CSVEARQDPYEQYF. DNA for the CDR3: TGCAGCGTTGAAGCGCGACAGGATCCCTACGAGCAGTACTTC.

The chain recombines TRBV7-9 with TRBJ2-7, with D perhaps assigned TRBD1 or TRBD2 (5 bases each). Germline CDR1 SEHNR, CDR2 FQNEAQ (reference sequence). The CDR3 extends over 13 amino acids. V was trimmed by 5 bases and J by 5 bases, leaving 13 bases between them. DNA of the CDR3: TGTGCCAGCAGCCTCTTGAGGGGAAACGAGCAGTACTTC. This codes for CASSLLRGNEQYF.

The CDR3 protein is CASSFPGADGYTF. CDR3 DNA: TGTGCCAGCAGTTTCCCAGGGGCTGATGGCTACACCTTC. V and J are TRBV6-6 and TRBJ1-2; D perhaps matches TRBD1 (6 bases). With 4 bases removed from V and 6 bases from J, the gap between germline ends came to 12 bases. The V gene's germline CDR1 is MNHNY and CDR2 SVGAGI (reference sequence). CDR3 length equals 13 residues.

There are many counts of this clonotype. V gene TRBV5-6 combines with J gene TRBJ1-1; D gene unclear. CDR1 is SGHDT and CDR2 is YYEEEE in the germline V gene. CDR3 length: 13 residues. V was shortened by 2 bases and J by 1 base, with 6 bases between the two germline ends. The CDR3 nucleotides read TGTGCCAGCAGCTTTCCGGCGAACACTGAAGCTTTCTTT. This encodes CASSFPANTEAFF.

This clonotype was recorded at least ten times. The rearrangement joins TRBV6-6 to TRBJ1-6; 8 bases are shared with TRBD1. Germline loops: CDR1 MNHNY, CDR2 SVGAGI (reference sequence). V shed 5 bases, J shed 3 bases, and the junction held 3 bases outside the gene matches. The CDR3 is made up of 15 amino acids. CDR3 sequence (DNA): TGTGCCAGCAGTCAGGGGGCGCGCTATAATTCACCCCTCCACTTT. Its translation: CASSQGARYNSPLHF.

This clonotype occurred many times. CDR3 in amino acids: CASSQWTGGSTEAFF. Written as DNA, the CDR3 is TGTGCCAGCAGTCAATGGACAGGGGGGAGCACTGAAGCTTTCTTT. This chain uses TRBV27 with TRBJ1-1; TRBD1 agrees at 10 bases. V gave up 5 bases and J gave up 4 bases; unmatched junction bases: 7. Germline V CDR1 and CDR2: MNHEY, SMNVEV (reference sequence). CDR3 length equals 15 residues.

The chain combines TRBV4-3 with TRBJ1-1; 7 bases map to TRBD1. CDR3 length: 15 amino acids. J lost 1 base, V lost 3 bases, and 5 bases had no gene match. Germline loops: CDR1 LGHNA, CDR2 YSLEER. CDR3 DNA sequence: TGCGCCAGCAGCCAGGCAGGGGGAAAGAACACTGAAGCTTTCTTT. Translation gives CASSQAGGKNTEAFF.

This clonotype has just a few counts. This rearrangement joins TRBV5-6 to TRBJ2-1; D gene uncertain. The CDR3 is made up of 17 amino acids. V was shortened by 1 base and J by 9 bases, with 23 bases between the two germline ends. The germline gives CDR1 SGHDT, CDR2 YYEEEE. The CDR3 is CASSLFESIWRGVEQFF. Here the CDR3 DNA reads TGTGCCAGCAGCTTGTTCGAGTCGATATGGCGTGGGGTTGAGCAGTTCTTC.

This chain connects TRBV5-5 to TRBJ2-5; 11 positions agree with TRBD2. Trimming removed 6 bases from V and 2 bases from J; junction bases left unmatched: 6. Germline V gives CDR1 SGHKS, CDR2 YYEKEE (reference sequence). CDR3 size: 15 residues. The CDR3 region has the DNA TGTGCCAGCACCGTTACTAGCGGGGGTCAAGAGACCCAGTACTTC. Translated: CASTVTSGGQETQYF.

This clonotype was recorded a few times. The V call is TRBV3-1, the J call TRBJ2-2; possibly TRBD2 for D (5 bases). V shed 1 base and J shed 7 bases, with 10 bases lying between them. The CDR3 contains 14 residues. Germline CDR1 and CDR2: LGHDT and YNNKEL (reference sequence). CDR3 in DNA: TGTGCCAGCAGCCAAGCAACTGGACTCGGGGAGCTGTTTTTT. It encodes CASSQATGLGELFF.

This chain connects TRBV4-1 to TRBJ1-1; maybe TRBD1 (5 bases). The CDR3 runs 14 residues. Per the germline V gene, CDR1 is MGHRA and CDR2 is YSYEKL. Deletions cut 5 bases from V and 2 bases from J, with 12 bases between. CDR3 nucleotide sequence: TGCGCCAGCAGCGAAGGGACGGCTAACACTGAAGCTTTCTTT. Amino acids: CASSEGTANTEAFF.

This clonotype was counted between two and nine times. The genes are TRBV14 and TRBJ2-3, with TRBD1 as a possible D gene (6 bases). V gave up 4 bases and J gave up 4 bases, with 12 bases separating them. Germline CDR1 is SGHDN and CDR2 is FVKESK. There are 14 residues in the CDR3. For the CDR3, the DNA is TGTGCCAGCAGCCGAACAGGGTTGGCAGATACGCAGTATTTT. Translation: CASSRTGLADTQYF.

This clonotype was counted a few times. The chain employs TRBV19 and TRBJ2-2; unclear D gene. Trimming left V 7 bases short and J 5 bases short, with 5 bases between. This CDR3 has 11 residues. CDR1 is LNHDA and CDR2 is SQIVND in the germline V gene (reference sequence). The CDR3 DNA follows: TGTGCCAGTACCTCAACCGGGGAGCTGTTTTTT. The encoded protein is CASTSTGELFF. The variable domain in full, with the rest retrieved from reference TRBV19 and TRBJ2-2, is DGGITQSPKYLFRKEGQNVTLSCEQNLNHDAMYWYRQDPGQGLRLIYYSQIVNDFQKGDIAEGYSVSREKKESFPLTVTSAQKNPTAFYLCASTSTGELFFGEGSRLTVL.

This clonotype was observed a few times. This chain links TRBV10-3 with TRBJ2-4; D is unclear. The CDR3 loop spans 14 amino acids. Germline CDR1 and CDR2: ENHRY and SYGVKD. Trimming took 3 bases from V and 1 from J, leaving 7 bases between them. The CDR3 bases are TGTGCCATCAGTGACCCTGGCGCCAAAAACATTCAGTACTTC. This translates into CAISDPGAKNIQYF.

The chain carries TRBV12-3 or TRBV12-4 and TRBJ2-3; a weak D match, TRBD1 (5 bases). Trimming left V 6 bases short and J 0 bases short, with 10 bases between. This CDR3 contains 14 residues. The DNA of the CDR3 is TGTGCCAGCAGGCCAGGGCCTAGCACAGATACGCAGTATTTT. It translates to CASRPGPSTDTQYF.

The chain carries TRBV29-1 and TRBJ2-3; 7 bases match TRBD1. The germline V gene has CDR1 SQVTM and CDR2 ANQGSEA. With V trimmed by 3 bases and J by 4 bases, 4 bases remained unmatched. CDR3 size: 13 residues. CDR3 in amino acids: CSVDRGNPDTQYF. CDR3 sequence (DNA): TGCAGCGTTGACAGGGGGAACCCAGATACGCAGTATTTT.

The gene calls are TRBV7-8 and TRBJ2-3, with 8 bases identical to TRBD1. Per the germline V gene, CDR1 is SGHVS and CDR2 is FQNEAQ. The CDR3 is made up of 16 amino acids. The V segment lost 3 bases and the J segment 2 bases; nucleotides outside the gene matches: 7. CDR3 amino acids: CASSFLQGVPTDTQYF. CDR3 nucleotide sequence: TGTGCCAGCAGCTTTCTACAGGGGGTTCCCACAGATACGCAGTATTTT.

Only a few counts were recorded for this clonotype. The rearrangement links TRBV6-2 or TRBV6-3 to TRBJ1-2; TRBD1 agrees at 8 bases. This CDR3 comprises 17 residues. V shed 4 bases and J 5 bases; nucleotides not matched to a gene: 15. Germline CDR1 is MNHEY and CDR2 is SVGEGT. DNA for the CDR3: TGTGCCAGCAGTTCTTCAACTTACCCGGGACAGGAGTATGGCTACACCTTC. Translated: CASSSSTYPGQEYGYTF.

This clonotype was detected ten times or more. The rearrangement joins TRBV28 to TRBJ2-7; possible D gene TRBD2, 6 bases. V lost 1 base and J lost 2, with 12 bases in between. Germline values: CDR1 MDHEN, CDR2 SYDVKM. The CDR3 extends over 15 amino acids. This CDR3 is CASSLSLATPYEQYF. In DNA form, the CDR3 reads TGTGCCAGCAGTTTATCCCTAGCGACTCCCTACGAGCAGTACTTC.

This clonotype was seen ten or more times. This sequence joins TRBV11-2 and TRBJ1-1, with a possible D match to TRBD1 (6 bases). This CDR3 has 15 residues. The germline V gene has CDR1 SGHAT and CDR2 FQNNGV. Trimming removed 3 bases at V and 3 bases at J, with 14 bases between. CDR3 sequence (DNA): TGTGCCAGCAGCTTGGTGGGGGGCAGATACACTGAAGCTTTCTTT. Residues: CASSLVGGRYTEAFF.

The chain recombines TRBV25-1 with TRBJ1-3; a possible D gene is TRBD1 (6 bases). The V and J ends lost 1 base and 0 bases respectively, with 13 bases between them. CDR3 length equals 17 residues. CDR1 and CDR2 from the germline V gene are MGHDK and SYGVNS. The CDR3 region is CASSEWVRGGSGNTIYF. DNA of the CDR3: TGTGCCAGCAGTGAATGGGTCAGGGGCGGCTCTGGAAACACCATATATTTT.

The J gene is TRBJ2-1, the V gene TRBV27; D gene ambiguous. From germline, CDR1 is MNHEY and CDR2 SMNVEV (reference sequence). The CDR3 totals 12 residues. Trimming took off 2 bases at V and 5 bases at J, with 4 bases between the two ends. CDR3 sequence: CASSLNNNEQFF. CDR3 sequence (DNA): TGTGCCAGCAGTTTAAATAACAATGAGCAGTTCTTC.

This chain connects TRBV27 to TRBJ2-3, with D uncertain. The CDR3 sequence is 14 residues long. Germline CDR1 and CDR2: MNHEY and SMNVEV (reference sequence). Trimming removed 3 bases from V and 3 bases from J, with 10 bases in between. CDR3 DNA: TGTGCCAGCAGTTTTCAGTTGGCGACAGATACGCAGTATTTT. It specifies CASSFQLATDTQYF.